The 8 T cell receptor beta chains listed next were all sequenced from one sample in a study of T cells after yellow fever vaccination. TCRdb reanalysed the 5' RACE reads using MiXCR and keeps one entry per CDR3 protein. This sample carries 300,000 to 400,000 distinct CDR3 sequences, over 5% of them seen once, and the ten largest clones take 15%. The sample here was PBMCs, taken 5 days after the yellow fever booster vaccination. The receptors here all came from a man aged 30 to 45 who received the YFV17D yellow fever vaccine.

This clonotype has ten or more counts. The rearrangement links TRBV7-2 to TRBJ2-1, with 10 nucleotides matching TRBD2. This CDR3 comprises 15 residues. The V gene's germline CDR1 is SGHTA and CDR2 FQGNSA. With 4 bases clipped from V and 7 bases from J, the junction kept 7 bases outside the gene matches. The CDR3 bases are TGTGCCAGCAGCTCCGATCCGGGACTAGCGAATGAGCAGTTCTTC. It translates to CASSSDPGLANEQFF.

This clonotype was recorded a few times. The chain employs TRBV20-1 and TRBJ2-5; perhaps TRBD2 as D (6 bases). Looked up from germline, CDR1 is DFQATT and CDR2 is SNEGSKA (reference sequence). The CDR3 runs 13 residues. Trimming stripped 3 bases from V and 4 bases from J, with 12 bases between. DNA for the CDR3: TGCAGTGCTAGTCGGGAAGCGGGAGAGACCCAGTACTTC. Residues: CSASREAGETQYF.

This clonotype was seen a handful of times. The rearrangement joins TRBV7-2 to TRBJ2-3; 8 bases agree with TRBD1. The CDR3 is 15 residues long. CDR1 is SGHTA, CDR2 FQGNSA, per germline. Trimming removed 5 bases from V and 0 bases from J; junction bases left unmatched: 4. DNA for the CDR3: TGTGCCAGCAGCACTGGACAGGGAAGCACAGATACGCAGTATTTT. It translates to CASSTGQGSTDTQYF. The full variable domain, rest sourced from reference TRBV7-2 and TRBJ2-3, is GAGVSQSPSNKVTEKGKDVELRCDPISGHTALYWYRQSLGQGLEFLIYFQGNSAPDKSGLPSDRFSAERTGGSVSTLTIQRTQQEDSAVYLCASSTGQGSTDTQYFGPGTRLTVL.

This clonotype was counted only a few times. The chain recombines TRBV4-3 with TRBJ2-5; D is undetermined. Trimming removed 5 bases from V and 4 bases from J, with 17 bases in between. CDR1 and CDR2 (germline): LGHNA, YSLEER. CDR3 length equals 15 residues. CDR3 in amino acids: CASSLGATPGETQYF. In DNA, the CDR3 is TGCGCCAGCAGCTTGGGCGCCACGCCCGGAGAGACCCAGTACTTC.

This clonotype was counted a few times. The chain carries TRBV18 and TRBJ2-5, with 7 bases matching TRBD1. Looked up from germline, CDR1 is KGHSH and CDR2 is LQKENI. The CDR3 runs to 17 residues. Trimming cost V 4 bases and J 2 bases; bases outside gene matches: 13. CDR3 nucleotides: TGTGCCAGCTCACGGGTCCGGGGACAGACTTTTCAAGAGACCCAGTACTTC. As protein: CASSRVRGQTFQETQYF.

Ten or more counts support this clonotype. The V and J genes are TRBV6-5 and TRBJ2-3; D remains unclear. CDR1 MNHEY and CDR2 SVGAGI come from the germline V gene. This CDR3 contains 11 residues. The ends were cut back, 6 bases at V and 5 bases at J, with 6 bases in the middle. In nucleotides, the CDR3 is TGTGCCAGCAGCTGGCAAGATACGCAGTATTTT. This gives the protein CASSWQDTQYF.

This clonotype was picked up one time. The chain links TRBV7-7 to TRBJ2-2; a weak D match, TRBD1 (6 bases). The V end lost 4 bases, the J end lost 4 bases, and 10 bases lay between the germline ends. Germline CDR1 and CDR2: SSHAT and FNYEAQ (reference sequence). The CDR3 covers 14 residues. As DNA, the CDR3 is TGTGCCAGCAGCTACGGGACACTCACCGGGGAGCTGTTTTTT. Protein product: CASSYGTLTGELFF.

The sample holds many counts of this clonotype. The chain is built from TRBV7-2 and TRBJ2-1, with TRBD2 matching over 9 bases. The CDR3 runs to 14 residues. Per the germline V gene, CDR1 is SGHTA and CDR2 is FQGNSA. J was trimmed by 4 bases and V by 4 bases; bases with no gene match: 2. As DNA, the CDR3 is TGTGCCAGCAGCTCTCTAGCGGGATACAATGAGCAGTTCTTC. Residues: CASSSLAGYNEQFF.